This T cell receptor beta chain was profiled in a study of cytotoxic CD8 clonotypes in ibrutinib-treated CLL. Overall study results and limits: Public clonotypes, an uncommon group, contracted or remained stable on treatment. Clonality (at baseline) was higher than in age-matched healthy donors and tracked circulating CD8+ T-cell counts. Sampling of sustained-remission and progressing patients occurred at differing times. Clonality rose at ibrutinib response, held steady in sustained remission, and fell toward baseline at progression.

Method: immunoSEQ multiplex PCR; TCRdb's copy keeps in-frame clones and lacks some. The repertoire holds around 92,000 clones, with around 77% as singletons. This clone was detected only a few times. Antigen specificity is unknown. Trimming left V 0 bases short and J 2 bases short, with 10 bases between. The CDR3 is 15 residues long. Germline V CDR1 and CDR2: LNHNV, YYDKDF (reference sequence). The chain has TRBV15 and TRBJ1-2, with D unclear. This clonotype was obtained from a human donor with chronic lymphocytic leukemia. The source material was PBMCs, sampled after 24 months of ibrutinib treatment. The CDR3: CATSREAEYNYGYTF. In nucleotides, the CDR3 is TGTGCCACCAGCAGAGAAGCGGAATACAACTATGGCTACACCTTC.